The 3 T cell receptor beta chains reported below all come from one sample, sequenced in a study of blood T cell repertoires in COVID-19. TCRdb's table, derived via immunoSEQ multiplex PCR, lists solely in-frame clones and lacks some. The repertoire holds approximately 200,000 clones, with approximately 81% as singletons. Sequenced material: peripheral blood. The receptors were gathered from a woman aged 60 to 75 who had recovered from COVID-19.

The chain links TRBV5-4 to TRBJ2-3; TRBD2 matches 7 bases. This CDR3 is 13 amino acids long. The V gene end was trimmed by 8 bases and the J gene end by 2 bases; junction bases not matched to a gene: 5. Germline CDR1 SGHNT, CDR2 YYREEE (reference sequence). The CDR3 loop is CASWGGPTDTQYF. CDR3 nucleotides: TGTGCCAGTTGGGGGGGTCCCACAGATACGCAGTATTTT.

V gene TRBV19 combines with J gene TRBJ2-1; D gene uncertain. V shed 3 bases and J shed 0 bases, with 9 bases lying between them. CDR1 LNHDA and CDR2 SQIVND come from the germline V gene (reference sequence). The CDR3 consists of 15 residues. CDR3 amino acids: CASSIDRSSYNEQFF. CDR3 DNA sequence: TGTGCCAGTAGTATTGACCGGAGCTCCTACAATGAGCAGTTCTTC.

This chain connects TRBV30 to TRBJ1-1, with D possibly being TRBD1 (5 bases). Deletions cut 1 base from V and 0 bases from J, with 6 bases between. CDR1 is GTSNPN, CDR2 SVGIG, per germline (reference sequence). This CDR3 contains 13 residues. CDR3 nucleotides: TGTGCCTGGAGTGAGGGGATGAACACTGAAGCTTTCTTT. As protein: CAWSEGMNTEAFF.